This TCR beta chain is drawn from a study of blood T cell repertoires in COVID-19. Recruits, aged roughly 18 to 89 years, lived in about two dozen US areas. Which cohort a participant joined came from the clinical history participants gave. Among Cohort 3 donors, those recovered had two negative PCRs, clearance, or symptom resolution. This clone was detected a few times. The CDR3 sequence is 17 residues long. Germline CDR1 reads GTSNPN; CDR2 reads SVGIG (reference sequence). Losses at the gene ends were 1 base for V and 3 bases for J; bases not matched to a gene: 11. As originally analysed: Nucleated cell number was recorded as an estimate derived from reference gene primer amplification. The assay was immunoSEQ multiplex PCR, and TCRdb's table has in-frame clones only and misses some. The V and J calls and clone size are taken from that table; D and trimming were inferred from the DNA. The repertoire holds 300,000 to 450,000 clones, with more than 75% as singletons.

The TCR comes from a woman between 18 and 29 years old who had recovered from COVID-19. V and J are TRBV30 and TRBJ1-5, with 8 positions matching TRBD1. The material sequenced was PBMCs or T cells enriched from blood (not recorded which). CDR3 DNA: TGTGCCTGGAGTGAAGACAGGGGTTTTTGGGACAATCAGCCCCAGCATTTT. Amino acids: CAWSEDRGFWDNQPQHF.